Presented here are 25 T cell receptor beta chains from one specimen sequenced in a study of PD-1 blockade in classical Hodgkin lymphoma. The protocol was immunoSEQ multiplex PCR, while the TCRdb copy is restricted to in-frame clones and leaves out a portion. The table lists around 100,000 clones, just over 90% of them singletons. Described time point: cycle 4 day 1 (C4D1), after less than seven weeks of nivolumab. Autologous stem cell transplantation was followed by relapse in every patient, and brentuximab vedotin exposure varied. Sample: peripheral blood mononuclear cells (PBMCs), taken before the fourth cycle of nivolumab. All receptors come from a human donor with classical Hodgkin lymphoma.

CDR3 residues: CAISEGGGPHNEQFF. The CDR3 bases are TGTGCCATCAGTGAAGGGGGGGGCCCCCACAATGAGCAGTTCTTC. The chain recombines TRBV10-3 with TRBJ2-1, with D perhaps matching TRBD2 (7 bases). CDR1 is ENHRY and CDR2 is SYGVKD in the germline V gene. The CDR3 runs to 15 residues. Trimming removed 3 bases at V and 5 bases at J, with 14 bases between.

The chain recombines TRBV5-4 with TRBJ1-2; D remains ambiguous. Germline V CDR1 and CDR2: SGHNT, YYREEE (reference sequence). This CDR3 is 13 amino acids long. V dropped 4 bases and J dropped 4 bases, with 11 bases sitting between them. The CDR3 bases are TGTGCCAGCAGCGCGCCGGGCGTCTATGGCTACACCTTC. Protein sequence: CASSAPGVYGYTF.

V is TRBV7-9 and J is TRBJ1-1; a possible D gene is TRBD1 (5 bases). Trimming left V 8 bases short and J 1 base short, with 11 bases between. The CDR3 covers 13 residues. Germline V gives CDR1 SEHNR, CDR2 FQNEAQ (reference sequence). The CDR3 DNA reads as TGTGCCAGCCGATGGGGGTCGAACACTGAAGCTTTCTTT. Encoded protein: CASRWGSNTEAFF.

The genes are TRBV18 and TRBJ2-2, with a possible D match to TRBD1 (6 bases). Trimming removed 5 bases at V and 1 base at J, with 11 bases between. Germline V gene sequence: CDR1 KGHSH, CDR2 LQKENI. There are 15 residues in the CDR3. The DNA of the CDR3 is TGTGCCAGCTCAACGAGGACAGTGAACACCGGGGAGCTGTTTTTT. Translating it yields CASSTRTVNTGELFF.

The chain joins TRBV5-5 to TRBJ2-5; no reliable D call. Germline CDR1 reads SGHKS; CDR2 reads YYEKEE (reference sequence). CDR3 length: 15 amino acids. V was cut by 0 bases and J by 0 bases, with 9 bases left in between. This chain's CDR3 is CASSLGLEHQETQYF. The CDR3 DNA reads TGTGCCAGCAGCTTGGGGTTGGAGCACCAAGAGACCCAGTACTTC.

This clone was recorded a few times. CDR3 amino acids: CASSHGSAGGSPLHF. DNA for the CDR3: TGCGCCAGCAGCCATGGCTCTGCCGGAGGTTCACCCCTCCACTTT. The chain links TRBV4-3 to TRBJ1-6; no definite D call. The CDR3 covers 15 residues. CDR1 and CDR2 from the germline V gene are LGHNA and YSLEER. V gave up 3 bases and J gave up 9 bases, with 15 bases separating them.

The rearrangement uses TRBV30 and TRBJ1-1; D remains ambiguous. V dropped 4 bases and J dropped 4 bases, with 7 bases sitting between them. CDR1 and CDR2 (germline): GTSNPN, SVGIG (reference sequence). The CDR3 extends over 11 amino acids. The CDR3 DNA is TGTGCCTGGAATGTAGGCACTGAAGCTTTCTTT. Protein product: CAWNVGTEAFF.

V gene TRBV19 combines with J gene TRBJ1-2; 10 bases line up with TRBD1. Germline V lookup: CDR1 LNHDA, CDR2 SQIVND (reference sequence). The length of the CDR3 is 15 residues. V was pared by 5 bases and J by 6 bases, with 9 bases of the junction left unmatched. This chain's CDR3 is CASSLRDRGTNGYTF. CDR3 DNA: TGTGCCAGTAGTCTAAGGGACAGGGGAACGAATGGCTACACCTTC.

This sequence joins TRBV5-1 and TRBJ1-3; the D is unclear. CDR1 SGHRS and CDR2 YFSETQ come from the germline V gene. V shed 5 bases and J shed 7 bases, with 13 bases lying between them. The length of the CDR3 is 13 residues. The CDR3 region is CASRAGGVNTIYF. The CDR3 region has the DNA TGCGCCAGCAGGGCAGGTGGCGTGAACACCATATATTTT.

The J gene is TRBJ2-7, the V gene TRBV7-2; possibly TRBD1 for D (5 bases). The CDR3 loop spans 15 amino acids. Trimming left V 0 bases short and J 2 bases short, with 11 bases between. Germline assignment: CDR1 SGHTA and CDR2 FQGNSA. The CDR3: CASSLARQPTYEQYF. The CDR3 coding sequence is TGTGCCAGCAGCTTAGCGAGACAGCCCACCTACGAGCAGTACTTC.

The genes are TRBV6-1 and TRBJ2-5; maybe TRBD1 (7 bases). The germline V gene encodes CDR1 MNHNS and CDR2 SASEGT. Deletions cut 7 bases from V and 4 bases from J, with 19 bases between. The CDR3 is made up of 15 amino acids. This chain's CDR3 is CASTQGGTVLETQYF. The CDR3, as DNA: TGTGCCAGCACTCAAGGGGGGACAGTTTTAGAGACCCAGTACTTC.

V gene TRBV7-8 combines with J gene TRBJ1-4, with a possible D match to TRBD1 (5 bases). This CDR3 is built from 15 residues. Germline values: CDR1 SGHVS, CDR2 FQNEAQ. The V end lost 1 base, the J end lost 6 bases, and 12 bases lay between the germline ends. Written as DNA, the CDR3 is TGTGCCAGCAGCTTAGAAAGTGGGGCGGATGAAAAACTGTTTTTT. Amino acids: CASSLESGADEKLFF. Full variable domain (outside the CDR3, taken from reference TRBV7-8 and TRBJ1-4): GAGVSQSPRYKVAKRGQDVALRCDPISGHVSLFWYQQALGQGPEFLTYFQNEAQLDKSGLPSDRFFAERPEGSVSTLKIQRTQQEDSAVYLCASSLESGADEKLFFGSGTQLSVL.

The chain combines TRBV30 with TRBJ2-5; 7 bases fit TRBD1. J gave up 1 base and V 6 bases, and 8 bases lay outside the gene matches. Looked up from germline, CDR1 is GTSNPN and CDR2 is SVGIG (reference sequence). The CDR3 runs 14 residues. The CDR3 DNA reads TGTGCCTGCACGGCAGGGGGTAGCCAAGAGACCCAGTACTTC. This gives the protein CACTAGGSQETQYF. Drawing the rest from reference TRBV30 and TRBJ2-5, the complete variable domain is SQTIHQWPATLVQPVGSPLSLECTVEGTSNPNLYWYRQAAGRGLQLLFYSVGIGQISSEVPQNLSASRPQDRQFILSSKKLLLSDSGFYLCACTAGGSQETQYFGPGTRLLVL.

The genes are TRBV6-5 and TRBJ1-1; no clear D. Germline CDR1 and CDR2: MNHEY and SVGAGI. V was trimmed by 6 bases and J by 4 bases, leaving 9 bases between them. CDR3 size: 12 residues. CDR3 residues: CASRTVGTEAFF. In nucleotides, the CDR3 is TGTGCCAGCAGAACAGTAGGCACTGAAGCTTTCTTT.

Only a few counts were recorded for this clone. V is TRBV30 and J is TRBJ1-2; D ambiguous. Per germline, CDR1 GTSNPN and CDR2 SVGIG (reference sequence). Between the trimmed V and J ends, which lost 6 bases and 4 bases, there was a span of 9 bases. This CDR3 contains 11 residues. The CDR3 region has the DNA TGTGCCTGCGGCGACCTCTATGGCTACACCTTC. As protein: CACGDLYGYTF.

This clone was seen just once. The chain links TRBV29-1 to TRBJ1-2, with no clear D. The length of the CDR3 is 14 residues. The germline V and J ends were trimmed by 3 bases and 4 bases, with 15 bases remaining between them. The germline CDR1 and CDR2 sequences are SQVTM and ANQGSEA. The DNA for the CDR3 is TGCAGCGTTGATTGGAACGCGGCACCCTATGGCTACACCTTC. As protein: CSVDWNAAPYGYTF.

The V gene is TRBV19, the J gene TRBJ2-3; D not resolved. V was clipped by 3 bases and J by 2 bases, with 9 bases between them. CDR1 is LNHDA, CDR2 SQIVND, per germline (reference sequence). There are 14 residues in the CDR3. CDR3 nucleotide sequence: TGTGCCAGTAGTATCTACGGATCCACAGATACGCAGTATTTT. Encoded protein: CASSIYGSTDTQYF.

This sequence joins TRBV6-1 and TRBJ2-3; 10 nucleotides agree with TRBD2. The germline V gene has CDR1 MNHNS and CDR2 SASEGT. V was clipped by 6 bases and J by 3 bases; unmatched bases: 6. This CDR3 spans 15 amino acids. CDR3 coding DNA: TGTGCCAGCAGCCCGGGACTAGCGTTTACAGATACGCAGTATTTT. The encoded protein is CASSPGLAFTDTQYF.

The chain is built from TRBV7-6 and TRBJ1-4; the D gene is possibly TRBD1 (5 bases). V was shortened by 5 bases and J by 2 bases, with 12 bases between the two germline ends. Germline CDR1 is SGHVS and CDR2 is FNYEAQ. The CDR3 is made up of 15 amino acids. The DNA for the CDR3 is TGTGCCAGCAGCCCCCAGGGTGGGACTAATGAAAAACTGTTTTTT. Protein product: CASSPQGGTNEKLFF.

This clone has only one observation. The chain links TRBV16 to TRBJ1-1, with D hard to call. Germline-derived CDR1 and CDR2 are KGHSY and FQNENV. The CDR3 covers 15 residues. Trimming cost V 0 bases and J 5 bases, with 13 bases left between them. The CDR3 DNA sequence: TGTGCCAGCAGCCAATCCACAGAAGTCTGGACTGAAGCTTTCTTT. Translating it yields CASSQSTEVWTEAFF. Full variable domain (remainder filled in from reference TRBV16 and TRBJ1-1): GEEVAQTPKHLVRGEGQKAKLYCAPIKGHSYVFWYQQVLKNEFKFLISFQNENVFDETGMPKERFSAKCLPNSPCSLEIQATKLEDSAVYFCASSQSTEVWTEAFFGQGTRLTVV.

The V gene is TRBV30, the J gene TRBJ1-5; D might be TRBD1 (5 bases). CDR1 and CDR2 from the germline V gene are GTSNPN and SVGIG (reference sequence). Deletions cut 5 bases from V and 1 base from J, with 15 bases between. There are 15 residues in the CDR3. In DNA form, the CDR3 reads TGTGCCTGGGCTACTGGGGGATACAGCAATCAGCCCCAGCATTTT. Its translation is CAWATGGYSNQPQHF.

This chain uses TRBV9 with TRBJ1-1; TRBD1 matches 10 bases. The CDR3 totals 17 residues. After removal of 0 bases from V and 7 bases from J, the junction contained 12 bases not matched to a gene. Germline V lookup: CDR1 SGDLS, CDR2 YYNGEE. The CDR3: CASSVAESPRTGGEAFF. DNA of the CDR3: TGTGCCAGCAGCGTAGCTGAGAGTCCCCGGACAGGGGGTGAAGCTTTCTTT.

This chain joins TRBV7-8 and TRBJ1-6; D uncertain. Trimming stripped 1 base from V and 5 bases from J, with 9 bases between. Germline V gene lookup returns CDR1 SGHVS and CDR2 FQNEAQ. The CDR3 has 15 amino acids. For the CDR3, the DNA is TGTGCCAGCAGCTTAGTCCCAGGAAATAATTCACCCCTCCACTTT. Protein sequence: CASSLVPGNNSPLHF.

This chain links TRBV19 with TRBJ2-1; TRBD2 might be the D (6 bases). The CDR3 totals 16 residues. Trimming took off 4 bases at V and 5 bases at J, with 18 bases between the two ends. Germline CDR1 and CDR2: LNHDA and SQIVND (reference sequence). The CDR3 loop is CASSTPGLTTNNEQFF. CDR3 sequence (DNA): TGTGCCAGTAGTACCCCGGGACTGACTACCAACAATGAGCAGTTCTTC.

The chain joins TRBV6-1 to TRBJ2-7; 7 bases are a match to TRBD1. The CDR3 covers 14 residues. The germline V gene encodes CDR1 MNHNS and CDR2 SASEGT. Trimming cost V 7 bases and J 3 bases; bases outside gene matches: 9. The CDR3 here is CASTSGGAVYEQYF. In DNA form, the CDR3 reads TGTGCCAGCACTTCAGGGGGAGCGGTCTACGAGCAGTACTTC.